This T cell receptor (beta chain) originates from a study of T cells in Graves' hyperthyroidism and ophthalmopathy (dated by TCRdb to about 2019). For the wider study: Peripheral blood samples were taken at initial diagnosis, before any treatment was given. To identify TCR V-J signatures that set the groups apart, the researchers used a discovery cohort of more than 95 patients, made up of under 45 with Graves' ophthalmopathy and 55 to 65 with stable Graves' hyperthyroidism. Whether ophthalmopathy could be predicted prospectively was tested in an independent validation cohort made up of roughly 19 hyperthyroidism patients plus 17 patients who later progressed to ophthalmopathy. The approximately 98 discovery patients were randomly divided into training and test sets at a 7:3 ratio. In roughly six Graves' hyperthyroidism patients, the study also compared T-cell repertoires from thyroid tissue with T-cell repertoires from blood. Once sampling was done, hyperthyroidism patients were given methimazole at a starting dose of 30 mg daily, whereas ophthalmopathy patients were given high-dose intravenous methylprednisolone. According to the paper, TCR Vbeta CDR3 sequencing was carried out on some 130 peripheral blood samples, which came from more than 40 ophthalmopathy, 70 to 80 hyperthyroidism and some 17 progressor patients. Beyond this particular receptor, the publication reports: Sample size was not statistically predetermined, and blinding of investigators to group allocation was not performed. Blood samples also contained most of the expanded thyroid clonotypes (frequency above 0.001), which suggests that blood repertoires may reflect thyroid immune responses. A 13 V-J signature model separated ophthalmopathy from stable hyperthyroidism, with approximately 87% sensitivity and roughly 84% specificity in cross-validation and 80%/75% in testing. In validation, the model predicted progression to ophthalmopathy a median of approximately 6.3 months before onset, with approximately 70% sensitivity and nearly 75% specificity.

The TCR beta CDR3 regions were amplified from the RNA transcripts. The TCR CDR3 was subjected to a first round of RT-PCR using the HTBI primer set and the Qiagen OneStep RT-PCR kit. Libraries were constructed in a second round of multiplex PCR, after which size selection and purification were performed. Paired-end sequencing of the libraries was performed with 100 bp reads on an Illumina HiSeq2000. On the authors' methods: SOAPnuke was used to process the raw data, throwing out any read that contained adapters or uncalled bases, had a mean Phred below 15, or lacked an exact constant-primer or identifier match. High-quality paired reads were merged with COPE v1.2.5, and unique nucleotide sequences were defined as clonotypes. MiTCR v1.1 was used to align the clonotypes against IMGT TRBV, TRBD and TRBJ reference segments. The analysis was restricted to V-J combinations with a frequency above 0.0001, which together covered just over 99% of the repertoires. The TCS score was defined as the ratio of F50 (clonal expansion) to E x V (chaos), calculated using BLOSUM62-based TCRdist between CDR3 peptides within each V-J. Welch's t-statistics and random forest reduced several hundred V-J features to fewer than 15, which were used in a naive Bayes classifier (R e1071). In-frame beta chains were kept once TCRdb had trimmed the public reads at Q25 with fastp and called clones with MiXCR. Rows with a matching CDR3 protein are joined into one entry that keeps the most common DNA and genes. The V and J calls shown here were made by TCRdb, not taken from the authors' results. This sample lists some 560,000 distinct CDR3 sequences; approximately 14% were detected once. About 14% of the sample belongs to the ten largest clones.

This clonotype was counted at least ten times. The specificity of this receptor is unknown. Base qualities are not provided; no much larger clone lies one nucleotide away. Including the terminal cysteine and phenylalanine, the CDR3 comprises 13 residues. The DNA shown is the 39-base CDR3, in frame from base 1. CDR1 and CDR2, looked up from the germline V gene, are SGHRS and YFSETQ. V is clipped by 2 bases and J by 2 bases, and the sequence between their germline boundaries is 7 bases long. A patient counted as having stable Graves' hyperthyroidism if no progression to ophthalmopathy occurred over 18 months of follow-up. Hyperthyroidism patients were newly diagnosed, with disease duration under 2 months, and aged 18 to 65 years. Exclusion was applied to patients with uncontrolled infections, other autoimmune diseases, pregnancy or lactation. Diagnoses were based on clinical symptoms, serum thyroxine and TRAb, thyroid ultrasound and orbital computed tomography. PBMCs were separated from roughly 10 ml of fresh peripheral blood using Ficoll-Paque density gradient centrifugation. Trizol reagent was used to extract total RNA, and RNA quality was then checked on an Agilent 2100 Bioanalyzer.

The TCR comes from a woman aged 40-49 years with Graves' hyperthyroidism. The sequence joins TRBV5-1 to TRBJ1-2; the D gene cannot be resolved reliably. Material for sequencing was blood. The DNA reads as follows: TGCGCCAGCAGCTTTAGCCAGAACTATGGCTACACCTTC. Its protein is CASSFSQNYGYTF. The entire variable domain, with the stretches around the CDR3 drawn from the reference TRBV5-1 and TRBJ1-2 proteins, is KAGVTQTPRYLIKTRGQQVTLSCSPISGHRSVSWYQQTPGQGLQFLFEYFSETQRNKGNFPGRFSGRQFSNSRSEMNVSTLELGDSALYLCASSFSQNYGYTFGSGTRLTVV.